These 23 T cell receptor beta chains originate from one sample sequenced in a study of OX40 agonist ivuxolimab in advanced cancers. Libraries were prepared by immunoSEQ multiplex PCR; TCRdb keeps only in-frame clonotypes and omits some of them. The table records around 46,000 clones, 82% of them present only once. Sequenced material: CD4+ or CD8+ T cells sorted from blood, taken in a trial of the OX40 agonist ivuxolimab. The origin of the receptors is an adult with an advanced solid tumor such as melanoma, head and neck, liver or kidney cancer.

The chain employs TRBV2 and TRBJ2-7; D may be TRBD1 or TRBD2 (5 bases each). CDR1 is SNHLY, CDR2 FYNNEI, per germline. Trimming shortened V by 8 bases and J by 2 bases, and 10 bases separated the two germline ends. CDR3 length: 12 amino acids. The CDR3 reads CASGTGTYEQYF. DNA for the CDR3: TGTGCCAGCGGGACGGGGACCTACGAGCAGTACTTC.

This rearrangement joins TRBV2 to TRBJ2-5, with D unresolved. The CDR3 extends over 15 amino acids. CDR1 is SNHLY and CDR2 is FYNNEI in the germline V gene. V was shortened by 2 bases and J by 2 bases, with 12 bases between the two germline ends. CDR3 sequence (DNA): TGTGCCAGCAGTGAAATGGGGATTCGACAAGAGACCCAGTACTTC. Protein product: CASSEMGIRQETQYF.

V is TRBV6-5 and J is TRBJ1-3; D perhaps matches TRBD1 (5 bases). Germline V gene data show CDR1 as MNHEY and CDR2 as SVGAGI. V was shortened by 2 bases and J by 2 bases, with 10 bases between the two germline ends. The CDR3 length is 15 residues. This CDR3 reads CASSYEGTAGNTIYF. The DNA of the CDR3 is TGTGCCAGCAGTTACGAGGGGACGGCTGGAAACACCATATATTTT.

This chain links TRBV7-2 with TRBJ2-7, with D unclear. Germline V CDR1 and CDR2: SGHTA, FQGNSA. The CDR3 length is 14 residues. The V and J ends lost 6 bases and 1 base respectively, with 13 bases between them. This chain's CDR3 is CASRFNWNSYEQYF. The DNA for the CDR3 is TGTGCCAGCAGATTCAACTGGAATTCCTACGAGCAGTACTTC.

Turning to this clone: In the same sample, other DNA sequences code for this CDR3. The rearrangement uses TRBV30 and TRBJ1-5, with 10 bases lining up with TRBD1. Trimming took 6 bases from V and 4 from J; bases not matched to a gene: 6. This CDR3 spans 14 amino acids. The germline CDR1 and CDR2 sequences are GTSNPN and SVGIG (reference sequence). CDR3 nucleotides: TGTGCCTGCGACCGGACAGGGGGGAATCAGCCCCAGCATTTT. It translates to CACDRTGGNQPQHF.

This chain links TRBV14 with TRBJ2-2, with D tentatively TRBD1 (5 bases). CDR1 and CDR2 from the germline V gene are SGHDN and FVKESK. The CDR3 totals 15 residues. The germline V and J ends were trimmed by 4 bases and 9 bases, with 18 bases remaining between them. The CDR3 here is CASSPRGRDGRELFF. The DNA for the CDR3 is TGTGCCAGCAGCCCTAGGGGCCGAGATGGACGGGAGCTGTTTTTT.

The CDR3: CAWSPLTMGYF. CDR3 DNA: TGTGCCTGGAGTCCCCTCACCATGGGGTATTTT. The V and J genes are TRBV30 and TRBJ2-3, with D unresolved. Germline values: CDR1 GTSNPN, CDR2 SVGIG (reference sequence). The V and J ends lost 2 bases and 14 bases respectively, with 14 bases between them. The CDR3 runs 11 residues.

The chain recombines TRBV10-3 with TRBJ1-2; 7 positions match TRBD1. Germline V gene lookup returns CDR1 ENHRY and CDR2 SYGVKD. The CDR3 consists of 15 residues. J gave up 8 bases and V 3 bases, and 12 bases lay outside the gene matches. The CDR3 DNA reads TGTGCCATCAGTGAAGGAGACAGGGTAGAGTACGGCTACACCTTC. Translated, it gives CAISEGDRVEYGYTF.

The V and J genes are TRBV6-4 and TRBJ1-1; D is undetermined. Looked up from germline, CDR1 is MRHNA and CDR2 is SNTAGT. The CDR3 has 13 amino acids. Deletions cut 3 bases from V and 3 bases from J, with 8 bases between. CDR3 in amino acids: CASSEGRDTEAFF. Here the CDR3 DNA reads TGTGCCAGCAGTGAGGGCCGGGACACTGAAGCTTTCTTT.

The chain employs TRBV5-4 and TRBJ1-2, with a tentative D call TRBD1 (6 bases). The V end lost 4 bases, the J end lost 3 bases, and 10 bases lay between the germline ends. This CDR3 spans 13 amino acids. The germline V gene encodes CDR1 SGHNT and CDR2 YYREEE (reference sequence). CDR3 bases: TGTGCCAGCAGCACCAGGGGCGACTATGGCTACACCTTC. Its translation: CASSTRGDYGYTF. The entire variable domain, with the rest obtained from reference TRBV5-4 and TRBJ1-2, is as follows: ETGVTQSPTHLIKTRGQQVTLRCSSQSGHNTVSWYQQALGQGPQFIFQYYREEENGRGNFPPRFSGLQFPNYSSELNVNALELDDSALYLCASSTRGDYGYTFGSGTRLTVV.

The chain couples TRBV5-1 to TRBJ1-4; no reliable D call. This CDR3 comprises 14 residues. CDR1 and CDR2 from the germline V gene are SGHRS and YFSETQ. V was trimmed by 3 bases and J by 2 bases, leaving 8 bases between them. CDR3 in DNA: TGCGCCAGCAGCTCGGACGCCACTAATGAAAAACTGTTTTTT. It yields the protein CASSSDATNEKLFF. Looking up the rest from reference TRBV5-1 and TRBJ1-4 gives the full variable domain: KAGVTQTPRYLIKTRGQQVTLSCSPISGHRSVSWYQQTPGQGLQFLFEYFSETQRNKGNFPGRFSGRQFSNSRSEMNVSTLELGDSALYLCASSSDATNEKLFFGSGTQLSVL.

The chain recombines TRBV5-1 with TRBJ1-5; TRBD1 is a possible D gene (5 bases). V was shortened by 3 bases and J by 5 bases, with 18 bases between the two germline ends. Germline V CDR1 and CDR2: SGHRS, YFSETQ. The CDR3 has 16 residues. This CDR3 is CASSSGLTPGDQPQHF. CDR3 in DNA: TGCGCCAGCAGCTCGGGACTTACCCCTGGGGATCAGCCCCAGCATTTT. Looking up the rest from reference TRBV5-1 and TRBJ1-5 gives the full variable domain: KAGVTQTPRYLIKTRGQQVTLSCSPISGHRSVSWYQQTPGQGLQFLFEYFSETQRNKGNFPGRFSGRQFSNSRSEMNVSTLELGDSALYLCASSSGLTPGDQPQHFGDGTRLSIL.

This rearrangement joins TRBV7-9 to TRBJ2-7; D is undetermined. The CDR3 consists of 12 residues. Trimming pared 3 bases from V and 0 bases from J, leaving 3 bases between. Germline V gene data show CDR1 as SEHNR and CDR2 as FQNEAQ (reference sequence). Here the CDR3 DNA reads TGTGCCAGCAGCTTCAGCTCCTACGAGCAGTACTTC. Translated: CASSFSSYEQYF.

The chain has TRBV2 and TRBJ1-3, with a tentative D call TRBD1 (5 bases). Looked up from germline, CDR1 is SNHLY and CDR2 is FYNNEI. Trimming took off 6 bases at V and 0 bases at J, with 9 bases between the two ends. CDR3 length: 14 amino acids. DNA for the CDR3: TGTGCCAGCAGGCCCAGGGTCTCTGGAAACACCATATATTTT. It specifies CASRPRVSGNTIYF.

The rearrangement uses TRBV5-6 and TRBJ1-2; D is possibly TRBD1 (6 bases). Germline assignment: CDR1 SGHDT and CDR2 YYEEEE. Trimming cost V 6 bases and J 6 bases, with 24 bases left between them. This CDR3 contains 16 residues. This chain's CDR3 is CASNLERGRGYNGYTF. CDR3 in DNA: TGTGCCAGCAATCTCGAAAGGGGCAGGGGATATAATGGCTACACCTTC. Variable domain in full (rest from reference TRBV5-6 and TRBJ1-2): DAGVTQSPTHLIKTRGQQVTLRCSPKSGHDTVSWYQQALGQGPQFIFQYYEEEERQRGNFPDRFSGHQFPNYSSELNVNALLLGDSALYLCASNLERGRGYNGYTFGSGTRLTVV.

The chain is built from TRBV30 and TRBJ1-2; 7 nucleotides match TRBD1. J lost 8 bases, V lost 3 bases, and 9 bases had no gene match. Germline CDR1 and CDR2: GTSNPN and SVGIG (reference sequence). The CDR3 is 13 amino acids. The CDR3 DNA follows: TGTGCCTGGAGGCCCGACAGGGTCCTGGGCTACACCTTC. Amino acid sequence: CAWRPDRVLGYTF.

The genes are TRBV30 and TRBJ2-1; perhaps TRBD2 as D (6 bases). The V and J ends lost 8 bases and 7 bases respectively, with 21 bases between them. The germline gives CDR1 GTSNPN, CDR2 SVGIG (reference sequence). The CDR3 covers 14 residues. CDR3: CAGLRDSSWNEQFF. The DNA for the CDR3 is TGTGCCGGCCTCCGGGACTCGAGTTGGAATGAGCAGTTCTTC.

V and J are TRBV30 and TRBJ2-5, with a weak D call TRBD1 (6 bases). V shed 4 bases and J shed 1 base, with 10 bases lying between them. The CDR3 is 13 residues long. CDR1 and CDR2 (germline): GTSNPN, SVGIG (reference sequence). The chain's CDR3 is CAWTGRGQETQYF. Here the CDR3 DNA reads TGTGCCTGGACAGGCAGGGGCCAAGAGACCCAGTACTTC.

The CDR3, as DNA: TGTGCCAGTAGAATCGGGGTGTCAGGCGGCTACACCTTC. This sequence encodes CASRIGVSGGYTF. This rearrangement joins TRBV19 to TRBJ1-2; unclear D gene. Per the germline V gene, CDR1 is LNHDA and CDR2 is SQIVND (reference sequence). This CDR3 comprises 13 residues. Trimming cost V 6 bases and J 8 bases, with 16 bases left between them.

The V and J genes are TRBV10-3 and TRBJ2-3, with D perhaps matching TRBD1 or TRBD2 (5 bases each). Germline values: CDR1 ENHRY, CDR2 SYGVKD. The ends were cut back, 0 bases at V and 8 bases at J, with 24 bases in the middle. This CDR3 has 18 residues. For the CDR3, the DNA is TGTGCCATCAGTGAGTCTGGCATGGGGACGGCCCTGGTGGGTACGCAGTATTTT. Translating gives CAISESGMGTALVGTQYF.

DNA of the CDR3: TGTGCCAGCAGCAGCGGGGTTAAGACCGGGGAGCTGTTTTTT. Translation: CASSSGVKTGELFF. The J gene is TRBJ2-2, the V gene TRBV5-8; 7 nucleotides align to TRBD2. Losses at the gene ends were 4 bases for V and 5 bases for J; bases not matched to a gene: 5. CDR1 and CDR2 (germline): SGHTS, YDEGEE. The CDR3 loop spans 14 amino acids.

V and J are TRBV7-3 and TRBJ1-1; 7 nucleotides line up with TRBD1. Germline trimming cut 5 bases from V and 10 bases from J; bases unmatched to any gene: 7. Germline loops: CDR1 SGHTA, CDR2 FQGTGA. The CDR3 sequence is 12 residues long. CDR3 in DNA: TGTGCCAGCAGCACCAGACAGGGCCCAGCTTTCTTT. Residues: CASSTRQGPAFF.

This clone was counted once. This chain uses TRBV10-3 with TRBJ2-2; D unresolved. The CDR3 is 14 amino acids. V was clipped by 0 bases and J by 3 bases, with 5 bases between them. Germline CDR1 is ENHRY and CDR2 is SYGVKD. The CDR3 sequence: CAISESWDTGELFF. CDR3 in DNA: TGTGCCATCAGTGAGTCATGGGACACCGGGGAGCTGTTTTTT.